This T cell receptor (beta chain) stems from a study of CD8+ T cells in alopecia areata listed by TCRdb under 2018. For context, the study as a whole: Skin from C3H/HeJ donors with spontaneous alopecia (about 6-13 months old) was grafted onto female C3H/HeJ recipients aged about 7-11 weeks. Scalp tissue and sorted CD4+ and CD8+ peripheral blood T cells from patchy and totalis/universalis alopecia areata patients and from healthy controls were covered by human TCRbeta sequencing. immunoSEQ multiplex PCR using 35 Vbeta forward primers and 13 Jbeta reverse primers was used to amplify TCRbeta CDR3 regions. Scalp clonality was compared across normal scalp (n=4), patchy alopecia areata scalp (n=8), and alopecia totalis/universalis scalp (n=8). In both human patients and the C3H/HeJ mouse model, the study applied high-throughput TCRbeta sequencing to look at T cell clonal expansion in alopecia areata. RNA was extracted with the PAXgene miRNA kit for fixed scalp, the miRNeasy kit for PBMCs, and the RNeasy kit for mouse skin. The paper as a whole reports these results and caveats: Compared with mice, TCR sequences shared between patients were less clear, possibly partly because of HLA diversity across the patient population. Higher clonality and more expanded CD8+ clones were observed in lesional scalp than in normal scalp, particularly in alopecia totalis/universalis, a finding suggestive of antigenic drive. Unlike mouse skin, where gammadelta T cells dominate, normal human skin contains resident alphabeta T cells that get sequenced too, which complicates analysis of the scalp TCR repertoire.

The sample holds a few counts of this clone. The specificity of this receptor is unknown. Being a mouse receptor, it is described with mouse gene labels and germline sequences. Read data end 4 residues before the CDR3 end; the end is taken from the germline J gene. Cells from pooled mouse cutaneous lymph nodes were stained for CD4, CD8alpha, NKG2D, NKG2ACE and other markers and then sorted on a BD Influx. The CDR3, cysteine through phenylalanine, is 17 amino acids long. Shown are 39 bases from within the CDR3, in frame from base 1. As encoded in the germline V gene (reference sequence), CDR1 is SNHLY while CDR2 is FYNGKV. V is cut by 2 bases and J by 0 bases, and the space between the germline ends is 16 bases. The method behind the library was the immunoSEQ multiplex PCR assay. For TCR sequencing, RNA was extracted from every sample and reverse transcribed into cDNA to serve as template. First-strand cDNA was synthesized using SuperScript III with a 2:1 mix of oligo-dT and random hexamers. Amplification bias was assessed with a synthetic immune receptor repertoire, and residual bias was removed computationally. Sequencing of the libraries was done on Illumina HiSeq using 60 bp reads that spanned the CDR3 and were read from J toward V. In the original analysis: After raw reads were preprocessed to remove errors, the CDR3 was defined following IMGT conventions as running from the conserved cysteine to phenylalanine. To get clonality, Shannon entropy was normalized by log2 of the number of productive unique TCRs and the result was subtracted from 1. CD4 or CD8 identity of scalp clones was inferred by cross-referencing scalp TCRbeta sequences with sorted blood CD4 and CD8 repertoires. Not all clones reach the TCRdb copy of this immuneACCESS table, which keeps in-frame sequences only. Checked studies attribute under half of the gap to unresolved V genes and leave the rest unexplained. The V and J calls and clone size come from that table; D and trimming were worked out from the DNA. This sample has about 300,000 clones, none of them a singleton. The ten largest clones take up 1.2% of the sample.

The sequenced sample consisted of CD4+ T cells sorted from a lymph node. The sequence derives from a C3H/HeJ mouse with alopecia areata. This mouse strain carries MHC haplotype H2-k. The chain couples TRBV3 to TRBJ1-2, and possibly TRBD1, on 6 matching bases. The CDR3 corresponds to CASSLNPPGQSNSDYTF. The part of the CDR3 DNA that was read is TGTGCCAGCAGCTTAAATCCCCCGGGACAATCAAACTCC.